The 23 T cell receptor beta chains listed next were all sequenced from one sample in a study of glioma-infiltrating T cells after dendritic cell vaccination. The assay was immunoSEQ multiplex PCR, and TCRdb's table has in-frame clones only and misses some. The repertoire includes some 70,000 clones, 65% to 90% of them detected once, and approximately 7.9% sits in the top ten. The specimen comprised blood, sampled before dendritic cell vaccination. These receptors were collected from a human donor with glioblastoma.

This chain uses TRBV5-1 with TRBJ2-3; 7 bases fit TRBD2. This CDR3 has 15 residues. V lost 3 bases, J lost 0 bases, and 4 bases stayed unmatched. Germline V gives CDR1 SGHRS, CDR2 YFSETQ. The CDR3 region has the DNA TGCGCCAGCAGCTGGCGGGGAGGGAGCACAGATACGCAGTATTTT. It codes for CASSWRGGSTDTQYF.

This chain links TRBV27 with TRBJ1-3, with 9 bases lining up with TRBD1. CDR3 length: 17 residues. CDR1 is MNHEY and CDR2 is SMNVEV in the germline V gene (reference sequence). After removal of 5 bases from V and 0 bases from J, the junction contained 8 bases not matched to a gene. CDR3 amino acids: CASSPMGQGNSGNTIYF. CDR3 nucleotide sequence: TGTGCCAGCAGTCCCATGGGACAGGGCAACTCTGGAAACACCATATATTTT.

The chain employs TRBV6-5 and TRBJ2-7; D might be TRBD1 (6 bases). Germline assignment: CDR1 MNHEY and CDR2 SVGAGI. The length of the CDR3 is 13 residues. V lost 7 bases and J 7 bases, leaving 17 bases between the germline ends. The CDR3 DNA reads as TGTGCCAGCACCCCAGGGGATTCGCGGGAGCAGTACTTC. The encoded protein is CASTPGDSREQYF.

The chain employs TRBV5-1 and TRBJ2-5; no clear D gene. The CDR3 contains 15 residues. Trimming shortened V by 1 base and J by 2 bases, and 12 bases separated the two germline ends. In germline, CDR1 is SGHRS, CDR2 YFSETQ. The CDR3 loop reads CASSLPSEAQETQYF. CDR3 coding DNA: TGCGCCAGCAGCTTGCCCTCAGAGGCACAAGAGACCCAGTACTTC.

This chain connects TRBV30 to TRBJ2-7, with D perhaps TRBD2 (5 bases). The V gene lost 2 bases and the J gene lost 2 bases, with 10 bases spanning the gap. CDR3 length equals 13 residues. Germline V gene lookup returns CDR1 GTSNPN and CDR2 SVGIG (reference sequence). DNA of the CDR3: TGTGCCTGGAGTCAACGGGGAGCCTACGAGCAGTACTTC. Translating it yields CAWSQRGAYEQYF.

The J gene is TRBJ1-5, the V gene TRBV6-5, with 9 bases identical to TRBD1. V was pared by 2 bases and J by 6 bases, with 8 bases of the junction left unmatched. Germline V CDR1 and CDR2: MNHEY, SVGAGI. The CDR3 totals 16 residues. The CDR3 region is CASSYDDRGSGQPQHF. DNA for the CDR3: TGTGCCAGCAGTTACGATGACAGGGGGTCAGGTCAGCCCCAGCATTTT.

J is TRBJ2-3 and V is TRBV5-1; TRBD1 aligns across 7 bases. This CDR3 is 14 amino acids long. The trim removed 5 bases at V and 0 bases at J, leaving 3 bases unmatched. Germline V gene data show CDR1 as SGHRS and CDR2 as YFSETQ. CDR3 nucleotide sequence: TGCGCCAGCAGGCAACAGGGGAGCACAGATACGCAGTATTTT. Translated: CASRQQGSTDTQYF. Looking up the rest from reference TRBV5-1 and TRBJ2-3 gives the full variable domain: KAGVTQTPRYLIKTRGQQVTLSCSPISGHRSVSWYQQTPGQGLQFLFEYFSETQRNKGNFPGRFSGRQFSNSRSEMNVSTLELGDSALYLCASRQQGSTDTQYFGPGTRLTVL.

The V call is TRBV27, the J call TRBJ1-1; D is uncertain. V gave up 4 bases and J gave up 5 bases, with 17 bases separating them. Germline V gene sequence: CDR1 MNHEY, CDR2 SMNVEV (reference sequence). CDR3 size: 15 residues. In DNA form, the CDR3 reads TGTGCCAGCAGTTCCAATCCGGAACGCGGAACTGAAGCTTTCTTT. Translated: CASSSNPERGTEAFF.

V and J are TRBV5-6 and TRBJ2-1, with 8 nucleotides matching TRBD2. The CDR3 is 14 amino acids. With V trimmed by 1 base and J by 7 bases, 4 bases remained unmatched. Per the germline V gene, CDR1 is SGHDT and CDR2 is YYEEEE. The CDR3 loop is CASSLFGGGNEQFF. The CDR3 nucleotides read TGTGCCAGCAGCTTGTTCGGGGGGGGTAATGAGCAGTTCTTC. The full variable domain, in which reference TRBV5-6 and TRBJ2-1 provide the parts outside the CDR3, is DAGVTQSPTHLIKTRGQQVTLRCSPKSGHDTVSWYQQALGQGPQFIFQYYEEEERQRGNFPDRFSGHQFPNYSSELNVNALLLGDSALYLCASSLFGGGNEQFFGPGTRLTVL.

J is TRBJ2-7 and V is TRBV2; a weak D match, TRBD1 (6 bases). This CDR3 has 11 amino acids. Germline V lookup: CDR1 SNHLY, CDR2 FYNNEI. V gave up 7 bases and J gave up 3 bases, with 7 bases separating them. In nucleotides, the CDR3 is TGTGCCAGCACACAGGGCTACGAGCAGTACTTC. Translated, it gives CASTQGYEQYF.

This clone came up a few times. The genes are TRBV7-2 and TRBJ1-6; 8 nucleotides agree with TRBD1. Losses at the gene ends were 6 bases for V and 9 bases for J; bases not matched to a gene: 10. The CDR3 length is 15 residues. The V gene's germline CDR1 is SGHTA and CDR2 FQGNSA. CDR3 loop: CASSITGGSFSPLHF. Written as DNA, the CDR3 is TGTGCCAGCAGTATAACAGGGGGTAGTTTTTCACCCCTCCACTTT.

The chain couples TRBV4-2 to TRBJ1-5; D is possibly TRBD1 (5 bases). CDR1 and CDR2 (germline): LGHNA, YNFKEQ. V was clipped by 0 bases and J by 7 bases, with 13 bases between them. The CDR3 has 15 residues. CDR3: CASSQDVGGMQPQHF. CDR3 coding DNA: TGTGCCAGCAGCCAAGATGTCGGGGGGATGCAGCCCCAGCATTTT.

This clone was picked up a small number of times. This chain links TRBV7-6 with TRBJ2-3; D may be TRBD2 (6 bases). Germline CDR1 is SGHVS and CDR2 is FNYEAQ. V lost 4 bases and J 3 bases, leaving 11 bases between the germline ends. This CDR3 spans 14 amino acids. The CDR3 region has the DNA TGTGCCAGCAGCTCCCTAAGCGGGACAGATACGCAGTATTTT. This translates into CASSSLSGTDTQYF. The whole variable domain, remainder taken from reference TRBV7-6 and TRBJ2-3, is GAGVSQSPRYKVTKRGQDVALRCDPISGHVSLYWYRQALGQGPEFLTYFNYEAQQDKSGLPNDRFSAERPEGSISTLTIQRTEQRDSAMYRCASSSLSGTDTQYFGPGTRLTVL.

Only one count was recorded for this clone. The V gene is TRBV2, the J gene TRBJ1-2; the D gene is possibly TRBD1 (6 bases). Germline V gene data show CDR1 as SNHLY and CDR2 as FYNNEI. V gave up 8 bases and J gave up 4 bases, with 14 bases separating them. The CDR3 has 13 amino acids. The CDR3 DNA reads TGTGCCAGCGCAGCACAGGGCACCTATGGCTACACCTTC. It encodes CASAAQGTYGYTF.

The table lists this clone with many counts. The chain carries TRBV2 and TRBJ2-2, with 8 bases lining up with TRBD2. J was trimmed by 2 bases and V by 7 bases; bases with no gene match: 6. From germline, CDR1 is SNHLY and CDR2 FYNNEI. There are 15 residues in the CDR3. The chain's CDR3 is CASNGGGRNTGELFF. The CDR3 nucleotides read TGTGCCAGCAACGGCGGGGGGCGTAACACCGGGGAGCTGTTTTTT.

This clone was seen a few times. The chain recombines TRBV6-5 with TRBJ2-3, with a tentative D call TRBD2 (5 bases). The germline V gene encodes CDR1 MNHEY and CDR2 SVGAGI. CDR3 length: 16 amino acids. The V gene lost 0 bases and the J gene lost 1 base, with 11 bases spanning the gap. DNA of the CDR3: TGTGCCAGCAGTTACTCGAGGCTAGCAGGCACAGATACGCAGTATTTT. Protein: CASSYSRLAGTDTQYF.

This rearrangement joins TRBV19 to TRBJ1-1, with D maybe TRBD1 (5 bases). With 5 bases removed from V and 5 bases from J, the gap between germline ends came to 12 bases. The CDR3 spans 13 residues. Germline-derived CDR1 and CDR2 are LNHDA and SQIVND (reference sequence). The CDR3 protein is CASSPRVDTEAFF. The CDR3 DNA reads TGTGCCAGTAGTCCCAGGGTGGATACTGAAGCTTTCTTT.

A single count supports this clone. The rearrangement uses TRBV15 and TRBJ2-3; possibly TRBD2 for D (7 bases). V lost 0 bases to trimming and J lost 5 bases, with 18 bases between them. The CDR3 covers 17 residues. Germline CDR1 LNHNV, CDR2 YYDKDF (reference sequence). The CDR3 reads CATSRDAAGAFGDTQYF. CDR3 sequence (DNA): TGTGCCACCAGCAGAGATGCGGCGGGGGCCTTCGGAGATACGCAGTATTTT.

The DNA of the CDR3 is TGTGCCAGCAGTGCCCCGGGACAGGGAAGGGGAAAACTGTTTTTT. Translation gives CASSAPGQGRGKLFF. The V gene is TRBV6-1, the J gene TRBJ1-4; the match to TRBD1 covers 9 bases. V shed 4 bases, J shed 10 bases, and the junction held 10 bases outside the gene matches. The length of the CDR3 is 15 residues. The germline CDR1 and CDR2 sequences are MNHNS and SASEGT.

The rearrangement links TRBV18 to TRBJ2-7; the match to TRBD1 covers 7 bases. Germline CDR1 reads KGHSH; CDR2 reads LQKENI. The CDR3 loop spans 13 amino acids. The V and J ends lost 5 bases and 3 bases, in that order; junction bases with no gene match: 4. The CDR3 loop is CASSSGTVYEQYF. Here the CDR3 DNA reads TGTGCCAGCTCATCCGGGACAGTCTACGAGCAGTACTTC.

V usage is TRBV29-1 and J usage is TRBJ2-1; no clear D gene. CDR1 and CDR2 (germline): SQVTM, ANQGSEA. Trimming cost V 3 bases and J 8 bases, with 11 bases left between them. The CDR3 runs 12 residues. The CDR3, as DNA: TGCAGCGTTGAGGGCCTCGCAGATGAGCAGTTCTTC. This encodes CSVEGLADEQFF.

The rearrangement joins TRBV7-6 to TRBJ2-1, with D possibly being TRBD2 (6 bases). With 5 bases removed from V and 0 bases from J, the gap between germline ends came to 11 bases. The CDR3 is made up of 15 amino acids. CDR1 is SGHVS, CDR2 FNYEAQ, per germline. CDR3 sequence: CASSRGLPSYNEQFF. CDR3 in DNA: TGTGCCAGCAGCCGGGGACTCCCCTCCTACAATGAGCAGTTCTTC.

The chain links TRBV6-1 to TRBJ1-5; possibly TRBD1 for D (5 bases). The V and J ends lost 0 bases and 6 bases respectively, with 12 bases between them. This CDR3 region has 15 residues. Germline lookup yields CDR1 MNHNS and CDR2 SASEGT. CDR3 nucleotide sequence: TGTGCCAGCAGTGAAGCAGCAGGTGGGGCTCAGCCCCAGCATTTT. As protein: CASSEAAGGAQPQHF.